Each of the 2 T cell receptor beta chains below was sequenced from the same sample in a study of regulatory T cells in long-lasting Graves disease. Arm-PCR of CDR3 regions and iRepertoire HTBI primers were used to build TCR beta libraries. One entry per CDR3 protein, called by TCRdb with MiXCR from the multiplex PCR reads. The sample carries over 450,000 distinct CDR3 sequences, around a fifth recorded once. Documented time point: persistent/refractory GD, antithyroid drugs over 5 years with positive TRAb. Extracted RNA from PBMCs served as the source of the TCR library. Specimen: peripheral blood mononuclear cells (PBMCs), collected when the disease was refractory, from a patient treated with antithyroid drugs. These receptors all come from a female donor with Graves disease.

This clonotype was observed many times. The CDR3: CASSQRSEAFF. CDR3 DNA sequence: TGTGCCAGCAGCCAACGGTCTGAAGCTTTCTTT. The chain uses TRBV3-1 and TRBJ1-1; D not resolved. The V gene's germline CDR1 is LGHDT and CDR2 YNNKEL (reference sequence). The CDR3 length is 11 residues. The V and J ends lost 2 bases and 6 bases respectively, with 4 bases between them.

At least ten counts were recorded for this clonotype. This chain uses TRBV29-1 with TRBJ2-6; a weak D match, TRBD1 (6 bases). Between the trimmed V and J ends, which lost 7 bases and 4 bases, there was a span of 20 bases. The CDR3 extends over 16 amino acids. Germline V gives CDR1 SQVTM, CDR2 ANQGSEA. This chain's CDR3 is CSATPTQGPGANVLTF. CDR3 DNA sequence: TGCAGCGCAACGCCGACACAGGGACCGGGGGCCAACGTCCTGACTTTC.